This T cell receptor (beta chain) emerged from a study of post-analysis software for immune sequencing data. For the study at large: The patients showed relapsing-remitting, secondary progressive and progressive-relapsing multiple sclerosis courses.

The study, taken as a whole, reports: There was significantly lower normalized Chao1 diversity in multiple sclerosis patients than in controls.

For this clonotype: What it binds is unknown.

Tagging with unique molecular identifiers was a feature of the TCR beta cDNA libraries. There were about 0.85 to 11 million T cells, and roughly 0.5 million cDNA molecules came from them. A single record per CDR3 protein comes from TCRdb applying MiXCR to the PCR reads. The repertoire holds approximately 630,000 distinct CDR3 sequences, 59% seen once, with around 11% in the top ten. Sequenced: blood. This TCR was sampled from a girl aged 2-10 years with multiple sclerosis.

The CDR3 region is CASSEGWGFSNQPQHF. CDR3 DNA: TGTGCCAGCAGTGAGGGGTGGGGTTTTAGCAATCAGCCCCAGCATTTT. The V gene is TRBV2, the J gene TRBJ1-5; D remains ambiguous. Trimming cost V 3 bases and J 0 bases, with 12 bases left between them. Germline lookup yields CDR1 SNHLY and CDR2 FYNNEI. This CDR3 has 16 residues.